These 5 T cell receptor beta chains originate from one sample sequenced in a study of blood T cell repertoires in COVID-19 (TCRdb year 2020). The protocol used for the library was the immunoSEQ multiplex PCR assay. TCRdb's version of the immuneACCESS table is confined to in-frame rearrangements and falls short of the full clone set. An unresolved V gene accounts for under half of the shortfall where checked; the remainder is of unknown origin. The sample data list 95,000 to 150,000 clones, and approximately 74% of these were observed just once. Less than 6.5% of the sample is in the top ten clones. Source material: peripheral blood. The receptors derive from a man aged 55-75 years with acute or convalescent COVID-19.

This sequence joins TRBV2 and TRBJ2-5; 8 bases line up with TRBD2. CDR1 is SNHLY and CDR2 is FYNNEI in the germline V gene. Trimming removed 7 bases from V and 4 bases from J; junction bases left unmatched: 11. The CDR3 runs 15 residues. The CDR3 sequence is CASKRDSGRVETQYF. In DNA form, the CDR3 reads TGTGCCAGCAAGCGAGACAGCGGGAGAGTAGAGACCCAGTACTTC.

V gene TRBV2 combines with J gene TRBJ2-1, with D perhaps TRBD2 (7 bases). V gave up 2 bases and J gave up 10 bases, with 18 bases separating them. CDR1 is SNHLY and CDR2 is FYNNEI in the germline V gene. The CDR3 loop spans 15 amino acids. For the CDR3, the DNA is TGTGCCAGCAGTGAATCCGCGGGGGCCGGGCTAGAGCAGTTCTTC. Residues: CASSESAGAGLEQFF.

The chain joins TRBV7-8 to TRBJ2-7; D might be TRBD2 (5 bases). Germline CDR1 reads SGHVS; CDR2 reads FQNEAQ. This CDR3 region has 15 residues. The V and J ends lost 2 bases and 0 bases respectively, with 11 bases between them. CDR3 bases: TGTGCCAGCAGCTTACGGGAAGTTTCCTCCTACGAGCAGTACTTC. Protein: CASSLREVSSYEQYF.

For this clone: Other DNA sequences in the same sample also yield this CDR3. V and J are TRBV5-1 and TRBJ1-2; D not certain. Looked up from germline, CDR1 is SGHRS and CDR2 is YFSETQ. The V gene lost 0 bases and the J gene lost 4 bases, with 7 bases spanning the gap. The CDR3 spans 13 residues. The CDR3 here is CASSLDGSYGYTF. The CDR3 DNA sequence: TGCGCCAGCAGCTTGGACGGTTCCTATGGCTACACCTTC.

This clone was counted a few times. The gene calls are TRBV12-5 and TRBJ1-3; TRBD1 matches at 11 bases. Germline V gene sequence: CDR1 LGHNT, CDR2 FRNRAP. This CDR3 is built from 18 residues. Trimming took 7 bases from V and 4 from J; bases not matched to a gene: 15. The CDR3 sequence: CASALELGQGAWGNTIYF. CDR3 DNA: TGTGCTAGTGCCCTCGAGTTAGGACAGGGGGCATGGGGAAACACCATATATTTT. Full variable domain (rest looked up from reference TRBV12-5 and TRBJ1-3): DARVTQTPRHKVTEMGQEVTMRCQPILGHNTVFWYRQTMMQGLELLAYFRNRAPLDDSGMPKDRFSAEMPDATLATLKIQPSEPRDSAVYFCASALELGQGAWGNTIYFGEGSWLTVV.